Included here is one TCR beta chain sequence, with context. Its matching antigen is unknown. This sample is part of a study of beta chain features in type 1 diabetes. Sequencing targeted expressed TCRB transcripts, as all isolated RNA had been reverse transcribed. Generated by immunoSEQ multiplex PCR, the TCRdb table keeps only in-frame clones and is missing some. The data show roughly 150,000 clones, around 8% seen once. Trimming left V 4 bases short and J 4 bases short, with 13 bases between. The CDR3 consists of 14 residues. Looked up from germline, CDR1 is SGHNT and CDR2 is YENEEA. General study findings and limits: A moderate, significant TCRB CDR3 shortening appeared in type 1 diabetes across four CD4+ subsets.

The chain uses TRBV11-3 and TRBJ2-5, with TRBD2 as a possible D gene (5 bases). The TCR comes from a woman in her 40s with type 1 diabetes. The sequencing sample was made of central memory CD4+ T cells from blood. The chain's CDR3 is CASSSDRLAETQYF. The CDR3 coding sequence is TGTGCCAGCAGCTCCGATCGGCTAGCAGAGACCCAGTACTTC. The variable domain in full, with the rest retrieved from reference TRBV11-3 and TRBJ2-5, is EAGVVQSPRYKIIEKKQPVAFWCNPISGHNTLYWYLQNLGQGPELLIRYENEEAVDDSQLPKDRFSAERLKGVDSTLKIQPAELGDSAVYLCASSSDRLAETQYFGPGTRLLVL.